The rows below give T cell receptor beta chains drawn from one sample of a study of T cells after yellow fever vaccination. TCRdb re-called the 5' RACE reads through MiXCR, storing one row per CDR3 protein. The data contain about 240,000 distinct CDR3 sequences, around 7% of them singletons. Sample: CD4+ T cells sorted from PBMCs, taken 15 days after the yellow fever booster vaccination. The receptors derive from a man aged 30-40 years who received the YFV17D yellow fever vaccine. CDR3s include the opening cysteine and the closing phenylalanine or tryptophan. Fields, in order: J gene, D gene, V gene, clone size, CDR3 DNA, CDR3 protein. A D gene is named only where the DNA matches it firmly. For some rows the clone size is stated as once, few or many, or as a class when expanded; others skip it.

J gene: TRBJ2-7
D gene: .
V gene: TRBV10-3
clone size: many
CDR3 DNA: TGTGCCATCAGCGCCAGGGACAAGGGCGGCTACGAGCAGTACTTC
CDR3 protein: CAISARDKGGYEQYF

J gene: TRBJ2-2
D gene: .
V gene: TRBV6-2/TRBV6-3
clone size: .
CDR3 DNA: TGTGCCAGCATGCCCGGGGGTAACACCGGGGAGCTGTTTTTT
CDR3 protein: CASMPGGNTGELFF

J gene: TRBJ1-5
D gene: TRBD1
V gene: TRBV5-5
clone size: once
CDR3 DNA: TGTGCCAGCAGCTCCGGGACAGGTGGAAATCATCCCCAGCATTTT
CDR3 protein: CASSSGTGGNHPQHF

J gene: TRBJ2-7
D gene: TRBD2
V gene: TRBV6-1
clone size: .
CDR3 DNA: TGTGCCAGCAGCAGCTACGGGACTAGCGGAACCTACGAGCAGTACTTC
CDR3 protein: CASSSYGTSGTYEQYF

J gene: TRBJ2-2
D gene: .
V gene: TRBV18
clone size: .
CDR3 DNA: TGTGCCAGCTCACCCCCGAGGAACACCGGGGAGCTGTTTTTT
CDR3 protein: CASSPPRNTGELFF

J gene: TRBJ2-3
D gene: TRBD2
V gene: TRBV12-3/TRBV12-4
clone size: .
CDR3 DNA: TGTGCCAGCCCCCCAGGGACTAGCGACACAGCAATCTCAGATACGCAGTATTTT
CDR3 protein: CASPPGTSDTAISDTQYF

J gene: TRBJ2-1
D gene: .
V gene: TRBV6-5
clone size: .
CDR3 DNA: TGTGCCAGCAGGTCCACTGCCAGCTCCTACAATGAGCAGTTCTTC
CDR3 protein: CASRSTASSYNEQFF

J gene: TRBJ2-3
D gene: TRBD2
V gene: TRBV5-1
clone size: many
CDR3 DNA: TGCGCCAGCAGCTCGGGACTAGCGGGAGGAGATACGCAGTATTTT
CDR3 protein: CASSSGLAGGDTQYF

J gene: TRBJ1-5
D gene: .
V gene: TRBV27
clone size: .
CDR3 DNA: TGTGCCAGCAGCCTAGGCGGACAATACAATCAGCCCCAGCATTTT
CDR3 protein: CASSLGGQYNQPQHF

J gene: TRBJ2-5
D gene: TRBD2
V gene: TRBV7-9
clone size: many
CDR3 DNA: TGTGCCAGCAGTCCACTAGCGGGAGGGCCTGAGACCCAGTACTTC
CDR3 protein: CASSPLAGGPETQYF

J gene: TRBJ1-3
D gene: .
V gene: TRBV6-2/TRBV6-3
clone size: .
CDR3 DNA: TGTGCCAGCAGATACAGCTCTGGAAACACCATATATTTT
CDR3 protein: CASRYSSGNTIYF

J gene: TRBJ2-1
D gene: .
V gene: TRBV5-1
clone size: many
CDR3 DNA: TGCGCCAGCAGCTCCGGCGGGACCCCATATTCAGAGCAGTTCTTC
CDR3 protein: CASSSGGTPYSEQFF

J gene: TRBJ2-4
D gene: TRBD1
V gene: TRBV10-3
clone size: few
CDR3 DNA: TGTGCCATCAGTGAAGAATTGACAGGGGTAGCCAAAAACATTCAGTACTTC
CDR3 protein: CAISEELTGVAKNIQYF

J gene: TRBJ2-7
D gene: TRBD2
V gene: TRBV12-3/TRBV12-4
clone size: many
CDR3 DNA: TGTGCCAGCAGTTTAAGCGGGAGGTCCTACGAGCAGTACTTC
CDR3 protein: CASSLSGRSYEQYF

J gene: TRBJ2-5
D gene: .
V gene: TRBV30
clone size: .
CDR3 DNA: TGTGCCTGGAGTGCCCGTCGCTGGTACCAAGAGACCCAGTACTTC
CDR3 protein: CAWSARRWYQETQYF

J gene: TRBJ2-3
D gene: .
V gene: TRBV10-3
clone size: many
CDR3 DNA: TGTGCCATCAGTGAAGGGAGCGATACGCAGTATTTT
CDR3 protein: CAISEGSDTQYF